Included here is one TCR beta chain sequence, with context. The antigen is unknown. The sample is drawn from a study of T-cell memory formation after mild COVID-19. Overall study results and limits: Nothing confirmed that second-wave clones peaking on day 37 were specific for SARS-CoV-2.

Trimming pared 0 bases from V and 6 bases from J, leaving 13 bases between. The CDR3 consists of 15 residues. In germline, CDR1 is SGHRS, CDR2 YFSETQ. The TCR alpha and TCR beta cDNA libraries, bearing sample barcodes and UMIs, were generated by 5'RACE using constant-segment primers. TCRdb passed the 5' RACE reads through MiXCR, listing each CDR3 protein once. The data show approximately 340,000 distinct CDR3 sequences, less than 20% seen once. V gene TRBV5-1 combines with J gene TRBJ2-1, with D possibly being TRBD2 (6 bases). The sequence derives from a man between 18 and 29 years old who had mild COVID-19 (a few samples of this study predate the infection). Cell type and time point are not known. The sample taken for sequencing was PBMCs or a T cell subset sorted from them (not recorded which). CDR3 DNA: TGCGCCAGCAGCTTGGAAGGACTAAGTTCCAATGAGCAGTTCTTC. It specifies CASSLEGLSSNEQFF.